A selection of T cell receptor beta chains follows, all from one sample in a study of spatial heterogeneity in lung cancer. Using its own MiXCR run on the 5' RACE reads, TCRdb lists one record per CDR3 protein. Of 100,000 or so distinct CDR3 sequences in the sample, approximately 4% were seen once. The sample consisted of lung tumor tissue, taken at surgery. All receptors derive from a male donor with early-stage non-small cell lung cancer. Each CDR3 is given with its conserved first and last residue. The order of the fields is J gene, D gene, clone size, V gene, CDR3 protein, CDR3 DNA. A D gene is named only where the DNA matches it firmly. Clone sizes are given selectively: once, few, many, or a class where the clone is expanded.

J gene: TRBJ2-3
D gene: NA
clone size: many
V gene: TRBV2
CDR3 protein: CASSDSGGGTDTQYF
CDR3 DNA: TGTGCCAGCAGTGACTCCGGCGGGGGCACAGATACGCAGTATTTT

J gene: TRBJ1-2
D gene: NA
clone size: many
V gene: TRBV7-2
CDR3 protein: CASSPPGGYGYTF
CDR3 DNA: TGTGCCAGCTCCCCCCCGGGGGGCTATGGCTACACCTTC

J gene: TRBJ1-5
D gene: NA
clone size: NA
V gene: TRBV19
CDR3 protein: CASSIKVSRNQPQHF
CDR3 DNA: TGTGCCAGTAGTATAAAGGTTTCAAGGAATCAGCCCCAGCATTTT

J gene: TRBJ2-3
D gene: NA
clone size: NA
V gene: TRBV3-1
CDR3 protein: CASSQENRDTQYF
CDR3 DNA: TGTGCCAGCAGCCAAGAGAACCGAGATACGCAGTATTTT

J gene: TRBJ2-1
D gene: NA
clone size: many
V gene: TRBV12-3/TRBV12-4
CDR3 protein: CASSLTRRLANEQFF
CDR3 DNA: TGTGCCAGCAGCCTCACTAGGAGGTTAGCCAATGAGCAGTTCTTC

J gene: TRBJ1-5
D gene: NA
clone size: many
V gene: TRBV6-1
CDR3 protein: CASSEARSTVGNQPQHF
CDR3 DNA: TGTGCCAGCAGTGAAGCGCGGTCGACAGTAGGCAATCAGCCCCAGCATTTT

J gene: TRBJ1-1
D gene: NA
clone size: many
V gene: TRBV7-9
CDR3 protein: CASSLPDIVNTEAFF
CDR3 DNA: TGTGCCAGCAGCTTACCGGATATCGTAAACACTGAAGCTTTCTTT

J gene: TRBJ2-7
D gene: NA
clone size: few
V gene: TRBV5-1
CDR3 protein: CASSPLFGQGLGQYF
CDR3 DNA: TGCGCCAGCAGCCCTCTATTCGGGCAGGGCTTGGGGCAGTACTTC

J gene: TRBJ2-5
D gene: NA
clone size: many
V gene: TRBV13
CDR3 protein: CASSLLGRGETQYF
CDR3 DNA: TGTGCCAGCAGCTTATTGGGCAGGGGAGAGACCCAGTACTTC

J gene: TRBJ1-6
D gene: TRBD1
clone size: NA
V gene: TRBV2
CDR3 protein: CASIPGQRLSSPLHF
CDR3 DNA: TGTGCCAGCATTCCGGGACAGAGGTTGAGCTCACCCCTCCACTTT

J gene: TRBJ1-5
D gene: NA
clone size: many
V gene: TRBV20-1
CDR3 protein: CSAHRRDQPQHF
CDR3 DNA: TGCAGTGCTCACCGCCGAGATCAGCCCCAGCATTTT

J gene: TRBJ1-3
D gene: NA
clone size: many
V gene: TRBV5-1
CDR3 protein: CASSLLGGDNSGNTIYF
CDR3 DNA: TGCGCCAGCAGCTTGTTGGGCGGAGATAACTCTGGAAACACCATATATTTT

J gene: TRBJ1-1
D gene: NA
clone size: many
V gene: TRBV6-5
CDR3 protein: CASSYLRDTEAFF
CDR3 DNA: TGTGCCAGCAGTTACTTAAGGGACACTGAAGCTTTCTTT

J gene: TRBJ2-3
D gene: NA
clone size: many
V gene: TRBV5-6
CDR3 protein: CASSLVVVADTQYF
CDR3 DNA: TGTGCCAGCAGCTTGGTGGTCGTGGCAGATACGCAGTATTTT

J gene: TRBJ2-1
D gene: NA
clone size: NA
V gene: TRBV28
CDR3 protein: CASTRRDDPGNEQFF
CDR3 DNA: TGTGCCAGCACGCGGCGGGATGACCCTGGCAATGAGCAGTTCTTC

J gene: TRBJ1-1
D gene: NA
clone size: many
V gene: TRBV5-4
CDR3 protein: CASSLRGNEAFF
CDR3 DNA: TGTGCCAGCAGCTTGAGGGGGAATGAAGCTTTCTTT

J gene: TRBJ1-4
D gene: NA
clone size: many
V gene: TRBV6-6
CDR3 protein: CASSWGGVGEKLFF
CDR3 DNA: TGTGCCAGCAGCTGGGGGGGCGTGGGTGAAAAACTGTTTTTT

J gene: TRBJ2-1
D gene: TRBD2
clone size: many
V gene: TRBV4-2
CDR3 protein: CASSQSRGGNEQFF
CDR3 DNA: TGTGCCAGCAGCCAATCCCGGGGAGGGAATGAGCAGTTCTTC

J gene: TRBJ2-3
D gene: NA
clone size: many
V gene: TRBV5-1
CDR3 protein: CASSLVRGSTDTQYF
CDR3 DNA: TGCGCCAGCAGCTTGGTCCGCGGAAGCACAGATACGCAGTATTTT

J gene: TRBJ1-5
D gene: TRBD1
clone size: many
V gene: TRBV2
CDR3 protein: CASSLGQGETPQHF
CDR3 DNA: TGTGCCAGCAGTCTTGGACAGGGCGAAACACCCCAGCATTTT

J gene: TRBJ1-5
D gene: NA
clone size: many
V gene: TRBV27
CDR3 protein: CASRLIQDKFNQPQHF
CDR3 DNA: TGTGCCAGCAGACTAATACAGGACAAATTCAATCAGCCCCAGCATTTT

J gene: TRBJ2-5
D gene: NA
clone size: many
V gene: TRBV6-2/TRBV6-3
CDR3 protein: CASSLDSSPGETQYF
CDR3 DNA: TGTGCCAGCTCGTTGGATTCCAGTCCTGGGGAGACCCAGTACTTC

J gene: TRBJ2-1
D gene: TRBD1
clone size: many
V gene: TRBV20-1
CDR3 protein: CSARWFDRVYNEQFF
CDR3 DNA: TGCAGTGCGAGGTGGTTTGACAGGGTCTACAATGAGCAGTTCTTC

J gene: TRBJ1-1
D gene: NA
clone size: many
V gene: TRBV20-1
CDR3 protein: CSATQGSTEAFF
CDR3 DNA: TGCAGTGCCACACAGGGTTCCACTGAAGCTTTCTTT

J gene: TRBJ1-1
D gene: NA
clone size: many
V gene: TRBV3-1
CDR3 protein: CASRGYPNTEAFF
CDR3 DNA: TGTGCCAGCAGGGGGTACCCGAACACTGAAGCTTTCTTT

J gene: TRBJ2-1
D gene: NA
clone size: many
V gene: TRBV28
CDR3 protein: CASSFPSTAAGQFF
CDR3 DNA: TGTGCCAGCAGTTTTCCCTCGACAGCTGCCGGGCAGTTCTTC

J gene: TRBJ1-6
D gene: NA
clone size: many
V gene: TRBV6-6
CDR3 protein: CASSRDPYSYNSPLHF
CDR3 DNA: TGTGCCAGCAGCCGGGACCCCTACTCCTATAATTCACCCCTCCACTTT

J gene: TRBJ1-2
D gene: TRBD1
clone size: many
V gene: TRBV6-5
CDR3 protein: CASSYLGQGASGDGYTF
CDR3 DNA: TGTGCCAGCAGTTACCTAGGACAGGGGGCATCCGGAGATGGCTACACCTTC

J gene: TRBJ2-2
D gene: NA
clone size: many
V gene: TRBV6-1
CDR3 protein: CASSTPGHSNTGELFF
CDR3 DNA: TGTGCCAGCAGTACACCGGGACACTCGAACACCGGGGAGCTGTTTTTT

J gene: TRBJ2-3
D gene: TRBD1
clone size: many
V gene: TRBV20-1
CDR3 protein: CSAKGQGASTDTQYF
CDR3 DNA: TGCAGTGCTAAAGGACAGGGCGCTAGCACAGATACGCAGTATTTT

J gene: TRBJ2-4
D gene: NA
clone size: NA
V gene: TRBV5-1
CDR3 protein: CASSLVTAPQNIQYF
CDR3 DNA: TGCGCCAGCAGCTTGGTGACCGCCCCCCAAAACATTCAGTACTTC

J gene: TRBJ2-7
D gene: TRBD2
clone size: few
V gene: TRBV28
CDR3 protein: CASSAIGGGSYEQYF
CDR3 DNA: TGTGCCAGCAGTGCCATTGGCGGGGGCTCCTACGAGCAGTACTTC

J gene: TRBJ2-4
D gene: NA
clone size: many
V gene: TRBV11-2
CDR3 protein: CASTDLAKNIQYF
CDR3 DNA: TGTGCCAGCACAGACCTCGCCAAAAACATTCAGTACTTC

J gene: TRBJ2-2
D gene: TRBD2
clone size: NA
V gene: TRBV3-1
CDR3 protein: CASSQTSGSNTGELFF
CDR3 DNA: TGTGCCAGCAGCCAGACTAGCGGTTCGAACACCGGGGAGCTGTTTTTT

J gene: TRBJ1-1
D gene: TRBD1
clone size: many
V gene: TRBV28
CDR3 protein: CASRPTGRTEAFF
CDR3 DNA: TGTGCCAGCAGGCCGACAGGGAGAACTGAAGCTTTCTTT

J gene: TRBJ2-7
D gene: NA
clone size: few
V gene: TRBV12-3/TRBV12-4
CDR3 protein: CASSLGAENEQYF
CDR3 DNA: TGTGCCAGCAGTCTGGGGGCGGAAAACGAGCAGTACTTC

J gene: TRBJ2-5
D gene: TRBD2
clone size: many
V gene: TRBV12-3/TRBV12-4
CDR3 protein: CASSRLTSRQETQYF
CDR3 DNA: TGTGCCAGCAGTCGTCTGACTAGCAGGCAAGAGACCCAGTACTTC

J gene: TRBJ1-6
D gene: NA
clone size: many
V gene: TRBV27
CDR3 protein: CASSFGGPSPLHF
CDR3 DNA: TGTGCCAGCAGTTTCGGAGGCCCTTCACCCCTCCACTTT

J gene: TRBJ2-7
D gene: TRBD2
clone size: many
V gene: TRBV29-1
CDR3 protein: CSAREGSEHF
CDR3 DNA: TGCAGCGCCAGGGAGGGATCAGAGCACTTC

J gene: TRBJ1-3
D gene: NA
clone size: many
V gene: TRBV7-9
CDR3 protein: CASSLVAGTSTYSGNTIYF
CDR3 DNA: TGTGCCAGCAGCTTAGTAGCGGGGACCTCAACCTACTCTGGAAACACCATATATTTT

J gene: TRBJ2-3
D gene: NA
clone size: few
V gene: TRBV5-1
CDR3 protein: CASAAVSTDTQYF
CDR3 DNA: TGCGCCAGCGCGGCGGTCAGCACAGATACGCAGTATTTT

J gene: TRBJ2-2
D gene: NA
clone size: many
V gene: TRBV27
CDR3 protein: CASSLFAGLDGGELFF
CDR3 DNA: TGTGCCAGCAGTTTATTCGCCGGCCTAGACGGGGGGGAGCTGTTTTTT

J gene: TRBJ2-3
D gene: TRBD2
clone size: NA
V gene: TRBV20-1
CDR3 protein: CSASLAGVTDTQYF
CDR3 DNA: TGCAGTGCTTCCTTAGCGGGAGTCACTGATACGCAGTATTTT

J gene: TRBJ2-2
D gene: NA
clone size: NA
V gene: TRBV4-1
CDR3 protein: CASSQVVTGELFF
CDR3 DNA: TGCGCCAGCAGCCAAGTTGTGACCGGGGAGCTGTTTTTT

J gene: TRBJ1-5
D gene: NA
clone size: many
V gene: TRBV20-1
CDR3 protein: CSAPNRGNQPQHF
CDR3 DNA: TGCAGTGCCCCCAACAGGGGCAATCAGCCCCAGCATTTT

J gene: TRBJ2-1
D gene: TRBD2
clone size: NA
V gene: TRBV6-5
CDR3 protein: CASSQTSGSAEQFF
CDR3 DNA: TGTGCCAGCAGTCAGACTAGCGGGAGCGCTGAGCAGTTCTTC

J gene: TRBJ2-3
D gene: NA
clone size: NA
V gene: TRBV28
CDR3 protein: CASSFRRVGTDTQYF
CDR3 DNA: TGTGCCAGCAGTTTTCGGAGGGTGGGGACAGATACGCAGTATTTT

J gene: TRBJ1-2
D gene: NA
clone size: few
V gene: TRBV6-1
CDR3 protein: CASSQYSGSNYGYTF
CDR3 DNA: TGTGCCAGCAGTCAGTACAGCGGCTCTAACTATGGCTACACCTTC

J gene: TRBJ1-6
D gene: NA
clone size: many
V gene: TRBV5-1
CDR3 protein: CASSLSQSNSPLHF
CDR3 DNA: TGCGCCAGCAGCTTGAGTCAGTCAAATTCACCCCTCCACTTT

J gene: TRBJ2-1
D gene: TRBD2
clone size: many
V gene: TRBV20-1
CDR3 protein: CSALGGREYNEQFF
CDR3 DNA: TGCAGTGCTCTCGGGGGGAGGGAATACAATGAGCAGTTCTTC

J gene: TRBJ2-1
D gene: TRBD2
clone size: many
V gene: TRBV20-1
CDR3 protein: CSATWTSVYEQFF
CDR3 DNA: TGCAGTGCTACCTGGACTAGCGTTTATGAGCAGTTCTTC

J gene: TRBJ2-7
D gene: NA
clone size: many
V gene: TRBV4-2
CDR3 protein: CASSQGSRGTYEQYF
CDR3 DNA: TGTGCCAGCAGCCAAGGGAGTCGGGGCACCTACGAGCAGTACTTC

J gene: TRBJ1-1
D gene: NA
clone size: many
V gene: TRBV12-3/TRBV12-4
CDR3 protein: CASSFSTEAFF
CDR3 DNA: TGTGCCAGCAGTTTTTCCACTGAAGCTTTCTTT

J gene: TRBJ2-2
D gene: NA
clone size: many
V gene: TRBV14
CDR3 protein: CASSLLEDTFTGELFF
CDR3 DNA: TGTGCCAGCAGTCTTTTAGAGGACACCTTCACCGGGGAGCTGTTTTTT

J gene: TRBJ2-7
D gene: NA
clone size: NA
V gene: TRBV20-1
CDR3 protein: CSARETPGLNYEQYF
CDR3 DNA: TGCAGTGCTAGAGAAACTCCGGGACTGAATTACGAGCAGTACTTC